Listed below are T cell receptor beta chains from one sample, sequenced in a study of cytomegalovirus exposure and HLA in healthy donors. This table comes from immunoSEQ multiplex PCR, and its TCRdb copy is limited to in-frame clones, with some not included. The sample lists some 170,000 clones, around 64% occurring once. Sequences were obtained from PBMCs. The receptors shown here come from a woman aged 25-40 years in good health and CMV-seronegative. Each CDR3 is given with its conserved first and last residue. A D gene is named only where the DNA matches it firmly. Clone size, where shown, is once, few, many, or a class for clones that have expanded.

d_gene: TRBD2
v_gene: TRBV7-2
len: 16
abundance: .
j_gene: TRBJ2-3
CDR3aa: CASSKNSGGAVDTQYF
CDR3nt: TGTGCCAGCAGCAAAAATAGCGGGGGGGCCGTAGATACGCAGTATTTT

d_gene: TRBD1
v_gene: TRBV7-2
len: 15
abundance: .
j_gene: TRBJ2-1
CDR3aa: CASSFGQGSHNEQFF
CDR3nt: TGTGCCAGCAGCTTTGGACAGGGGAGCCACAATGAGCAGTTCTTC

d_gene: .
v_gene: TRBV28
len: 17
abundance: .
j_gene: TRBJ2-2
CDR3aa: CASSPRAAPVPLGELFF
CDR3nt: TGTGCCAGCAGTCCGCGAGCGGCCCCGGTACCCCTCGGGGAGCTGTTTTTT

d_gene: .
v_gene: TRBV5-4
len: 14
abundance: .
j_gene: TRBJ1-1
CDR3aa: CASSLVGVDTEAFF
CDR3nt: TGTGCCAGCAGCTTAGTAGGGGTGGACACTGAAGCTTTCTTT

d_gene: .
v_gene: TRBV30
len: 13
abundance: .
j_gene: TRBJ1-1
CDR3aa: CAWRSFKNTEAFF
CDR3nt: TGTGCCTGGAGGAGCTTCAAGAACACTGAAGCTTTCTTT

d_gene: .
v_gene: TRBV9
len: 16
abundance: .
j_gene: TRBJ1-6
CDR3aa: CASSVVPETSDSPLHF
CDR3nt: TGTGCCAGCAGCGTAGTACCCGAGACTTCGGATTCACCCCTCCACTTT

d_gene: .
v_gene: TRBV7-2
len: 14
abundance: once
j_gene: TRBJ2-3
CDR3aa: CASSLSTGSYTQYF
CDR3nt: TGTGCCAGCAGCTTATCAACCGGGTCCTATACGCAGTATTTT

d_gene: TRBD1
v_gene: TRBV2
len: 14
abundance: .
j_gene: TRBJ1-6
CDR3aa: CASRDRVGNSPLHF
CDR3nt: TGTGCCAGCAGAGACAGGGTGGGTAATTCACCCCTCCACTTT

d_gene: .
v_gene: TRBV25-1
len: 14
abundance: .
j_gene: TRBJ1-3
CDR3aa: CASIGGPAGNTIYF
CDR3nt: TGTGCCAGCATAGGGGGACCCGCTGGAAACACCATATATTTT

d_gene: .
v_gene: TRBV5-1
len: 15
abundance: .
j_gene: TRBJ1-1
CDR3aa: CASSLGTVMNTEAFF
CDR3nt: TGCGCCAGCAGCCTGGGGACTGTCATGAACACTGAAGCTTTCTTT

d_gene: TRBD1
v_gene: TRBV4-2
len: 18
abundance: once
j_gene: TRBJ2-1
CDR3aa: CASSWGTAGTGGPNEQFF
CDR3nt: TGTGCCAGCAGCTGGGGAACCGCAGGGACAGGGGGGCCCAATGAGCAGTTCTTC

d_gene: .
v_gene: TRBV7-2
len: 17
abundance: .
j_gene: TRBJ1-6
CDR3aa: CASSEGGAPSYNSPLHF
CDR3nt: TGTGCCAGCAGCGAAGGGGGGGCACCCTCCTATAATTCACCCCTCCACTTT

d_gene: TRBD2
v_gene: TRBV7-9
len: 16
abundance: .
j_gene: TRBJ2-7
CDR3aa: CASSFRGLAGGRGQYF
CDR3nt: TGTGCCAGCAGCTTTAGGGGACTAGCGGGCGGACGAGGGCAGTACTTC

d_gene: .
v_gene: TRBV7-2
len: 13
abundance: .
j_gene: TRBJ1-1
CDR3aa: CASSMRQNTEAFF
CDR3nt: TGTGCCAGCAGCATGAGACAGAACACTGAAGCTTTCTTT

d_gene: .
v_gene: TRBV6-1
len: 13
abundance: .
j_gene: TRBJ1-2
CDR3aa: CASILQGALGYTF
CDR3nt: TGTGCCAGCATCCTACAGGGAGCCCTAGGCTACACCTTC

d_gene: TRBD1
v_gene: TRBV18
len: 15
abundance: .
j_gene: TRBJ1-1
CDR3aa: CASSPNRGQNTEAFF
CDR3nt: TGTGCCAGCTCACCGAACAGGGGACAGAACACTGAAGCTTTCTTT

d_gene: .
v_gene: TRBV18
len: 14
abundance: .
j_gene: TRBJ1-1
CDR3aa: CASSPGHGRTEAFF
CDR3nt: TGTGCCAGCTCACCCGGACACGGAAGGACTGAAGCTTTCTTT

d_gene: .
v_gene: TRBV5-6
len: 16
abundance: .
j_gene: TRBJ2-2
CDR3aa: CASSLVVAEDEGELFF
CDR3nt: TGTGCCAGCAGCTTAGTGGTAGCGGAGGACGAGGGGGAGCTGTTTTTT

d_gene: TRBD1
v_gene: TRBV2
len: 15
abundance: .
j_gene: TRBJ1-4
CDR3aa: CASSERTGGDEKLFF
CDR3nt: TGTGCCAGCAGTGAACGGACAGGGGGGGATGAAAAACTGTTTTTT

d_gene: TRBD1
v_gene: TRBV11-2
len: 15
abundance: .
j_gene: TRBJ2-1
CDR3aa: CASSGRQGTTNEQFF
CDR3nt: TGTGCCAGCAGCGGCCGACAGGGGACCACCAATGAGCAGTTCTTC

d_gene: TRBD2
v_gene: TRBV30
len: 16
abundance: .
j_gene: TRBJ2-3
CDR3aa: CAWSEGAGGPTDTQYF
CDR3nt: TGTGCCTGGAGTGAGGGGGCGGGAGGGCCCACAGATACGCAGTATTTT

d_gene: .
v_gene: TRBV4-2
len: 14
abundance: .
j_gene: TRBJ1-2
CDR3aa: CASSQDRGSALNTF
CDR3nt: TGTGCCAGCAGCCAAGATAGGGGCAGCGCGCTGAACACCTTC

d_gene: TRBD1
v_gene: TRBV19
len: 16
abundance: .
j_gene: TRBJ1-1
CDR3aa: CASRTGVGGTNTEAFF
CDR3nt: TGTGCCAGTAGAACAGGGGTTGGGGGTACTAACACTGAAGCTTTCTTT

d_gene: .
v_gene: TRBV7-2
len: 13
abundance: few
j_gene: TRBJ1-5
CDR3aa: CASSLGRNQPQHF
CDR3nt: TGTGCCAGCAGCTTAGGCAGAAATCAGCCCCAGCATTTT

d_gene: TRBD2
v_gene: TRBV4-2
len: 16
abundance: few
j_gene: TRBJ2-3
CDR3aa: CASSQDRASGTDTQYF
CDR3nt: TGTGCCAGCAGCCAAGACAGGGCTAGCGGGACAGATACGCAGTATTTT

d_gene: TRBD2
v_gene: TRBV7-3
len: 15
abundance: .
j_gene: TRBJ2-1
CDR3aa: CASRPSGGALNEQFF
CDR3nt: TGTGCCAGCCGACCCAGCGGGGGGGCCCTAAATGAGCAGTTCTTC

d_gene: TRBD2
v_gene: TRBV9
len: 16
abundance: .
j_gene: TRBJ2-1
CDR3aa: CASSVARAGGYNEQFF
CDR3nt: TGTGCCAGCAGCGTAGCTCGAGCGGGAGGGTACAATGAGCAGTTCTTC

d_gene: .
v_gene: TRBV28
len: 12
abundance: many
j_gene: TRBJ1-5
CDR3aa: CASSTQRGPQHF
CDR3nt: TGTGCCAGCAGTACGCAACGAGGGCCCCAGCATTTT

d_gene: TRBD2
v_gene: TRBV5-4
len: 15
abundance: .
j_gene: TRBJ2-3
CDR3aa: CASSFSGGQTDTQYF
CDR3nt: TGTGCCAGCAGCTTTAGCGGGGGGCAGACAGATACGCAGTATTTT

d_gene: .
v_gene: TRBV20-1
len: 11
abundance: .
j_gene: TRBJ1-4
CDR3aa: CVGTPNEKLFF
CDR3nt: TGCGTCGGGACACCCAATGAAAAACTGTTTTTT

d_gene: .
v_gene: TRBV9
len: 16
abundance: .
j_gene: TRBJ2-2
CDR3aa: CASSAPSGANTGELFF
CDR3nt: TGTGCCAGCTCCGCACCTTCGGGAGCAAACACCGGGGAGCTGTTTTTT

d_gene: TRBD2
v_gene: TRBV7-3
len: 15
abundance: .
j_gene: TRBJ2-1
CDR3aa: CASSWSGSTYNEQFF
CDR3nt: TGTGCCAGCAGCTGGAGCGGGAGTACCTACAATGAGCAGTTCTTC

d_gene: TRBD2
v_gene: TRBV19
len: 16
abundance: .
j_gene: TRBJ2-7
CDR3aa: CASSTKNPGLAYEQYF
CDR3nt: TGTGCCAGTAGTACCAAGAATCCGGGACTAGCCTACGAGCAGTACTTC

d_gene: .
v_gene: TRBV7-2
len: 15
abundance: few
j_gene: TRBJ2-1
CDR3aa: CASSPPGVVYNEQFF
CDR3nt: TGTGCCAGCAGCCCACCGGGTGTAGTTTACAATGAGCAGTTCTTC

d_gene: TRBD2
v_gene: TRBV29-1
len: 14
abundance: .
j_gene: TRBJ2-1
CDR3aa: CSVGWASGINEQFF
CDR3nt: TGCAGCGTTGGGTGGGCTAGCGGGATTAATGAGCAGTTCTTC

d_gene: TRBD1
v_gene: TRBV11-2
len: 16
abundance: few
j_gene: TRBJ2-1
CDR3aa: CASSLSGTGGYNEQFF
CDR3nt: TGTGCCAGCAGCTTATCCGGGACAGGGGGTTACAATGAGCAGTTCTTC

d_gene: TRBD2
v_gene: TRBV6-6
len: 14
abundance: .
j_gene: TRBJ2-3
CDR3aa: CASSYGMGGGTQYF
CDR3nt: TGTGCCAGCAGTTACGGCATGGGGGGGGGTACGCAGTATTTT

d_gene: TRBD2
v_gene: TRBV4-1
len: 15
abundance: few
j_gene: TRBJ2-7
CDR3aa: CASSHSTSGDYEQYF
CDR3nt: TGCGCCAGCAGCCACTCGACTAGCGGGGACTACGAGCAGTACTTC

d_gene: .
v_gene: TRBV27
len: 15
abundance: once
j_gene: TRBJ2-7
CDR3aa: CASKPEGQFLYEQYF
CDR3nt: TGTGCCAGCAAACCTGAAGGACAGTTTCTCTACGAGCAGTACTTC

d_gene: .
v_gene: TRBV4-3
len: 18
abundance: once
j_gene: TRBJ2-7
CDR3aa: CASSQEAPLGGSTYEQYF
CDR3nt: TGCGCCAGCAGCCAAGAGGCCCCCCTTGGGGGCTCGACCTACGAGCAGTACTTC

d_gene: .
v_gene: TRBV7-6
len: 12
abundance: .
j_gene: TRBJ2-2
CDR3aa: CASSFSTGELFF
CDR3nt: TGTGCCAGCAGCTTTTCTACCGGGGAGCTGTTTTTT